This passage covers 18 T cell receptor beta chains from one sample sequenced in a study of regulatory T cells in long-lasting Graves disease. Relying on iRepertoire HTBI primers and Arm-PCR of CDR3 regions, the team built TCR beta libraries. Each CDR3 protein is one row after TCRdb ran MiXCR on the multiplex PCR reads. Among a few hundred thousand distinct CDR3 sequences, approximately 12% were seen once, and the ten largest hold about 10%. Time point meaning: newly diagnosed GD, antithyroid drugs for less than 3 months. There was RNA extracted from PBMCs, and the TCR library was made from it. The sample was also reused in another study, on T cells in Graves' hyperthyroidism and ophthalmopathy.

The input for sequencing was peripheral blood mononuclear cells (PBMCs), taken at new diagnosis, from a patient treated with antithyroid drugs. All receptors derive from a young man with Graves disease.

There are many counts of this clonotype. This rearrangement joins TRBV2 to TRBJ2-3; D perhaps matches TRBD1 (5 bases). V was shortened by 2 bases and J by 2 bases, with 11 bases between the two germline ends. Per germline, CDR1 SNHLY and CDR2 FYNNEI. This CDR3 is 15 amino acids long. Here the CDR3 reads CASSERQPLTDTQYF. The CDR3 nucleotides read TGTGCCAGCAGTGAAAGACAGCCCCTCACAGATACGCAGTATTTT.

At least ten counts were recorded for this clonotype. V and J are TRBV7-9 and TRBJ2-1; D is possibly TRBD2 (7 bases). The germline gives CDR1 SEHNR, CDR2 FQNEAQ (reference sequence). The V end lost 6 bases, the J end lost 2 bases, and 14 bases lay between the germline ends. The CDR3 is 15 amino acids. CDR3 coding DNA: TGTGCCAGCAGGCGAGGAGGGGGGGCCTACAATGAGCAGTTCTTC. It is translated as CASRRGGGAYNEQFF.

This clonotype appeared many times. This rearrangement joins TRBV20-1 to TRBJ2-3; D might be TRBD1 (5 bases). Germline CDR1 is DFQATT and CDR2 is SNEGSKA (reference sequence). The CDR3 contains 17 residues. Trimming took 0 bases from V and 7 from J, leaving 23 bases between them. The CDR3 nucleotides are TGCAGTGCTAGAGACAGTTCAGGGATTGCGGCCGCCTATACGCAGTATTTT. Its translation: CSARDSSGIAAAYTQYF.

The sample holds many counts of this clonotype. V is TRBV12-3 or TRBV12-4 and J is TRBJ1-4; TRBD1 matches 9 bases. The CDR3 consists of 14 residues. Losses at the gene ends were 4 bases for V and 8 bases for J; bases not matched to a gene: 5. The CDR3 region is CASSSRQGDEKLFF. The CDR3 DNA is TGTGCCAGCAGTTCGCGACAGGGGGACGAAAAACTGTTTTTT.

CDR3 coding DNA: TGTGCCAGCACGGGGGGCTTGGGGCAAAACATTCAGTACTTC. Its translation is CASTGGLGQNIQYF. The chain couples TRBV2 to TRBJ2-4; D perhaps matches TRBD2 (7 bases). The CDR3 totals 14 residues. The V and J ends lost 7 bases and 5 bases respectively, with 15 bases between them. Per germline, CDR1 SNHLY and CDR2 FYNNEI.

The DNA for the CDR3 is TGTGCCAGCAGCGTAGGTCAGTCACAGACCCAGTACTTC. It yields the protein CASSVGQSQTQYF. The chain joins TRBV9 to TRBJ2-5; D uncertain. The germline V and J ends were trimmed by 0 bases and 6 bases, with 9 bases remaining between them. Germline CDR1 reads SGDLS; CDR2 reads YYNGEE. This CDR3 spans 13 amino acids.

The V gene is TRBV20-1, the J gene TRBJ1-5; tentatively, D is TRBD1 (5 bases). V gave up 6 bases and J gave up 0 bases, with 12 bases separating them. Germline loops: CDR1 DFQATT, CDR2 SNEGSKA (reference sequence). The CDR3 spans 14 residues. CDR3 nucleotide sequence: TGCAGTGCGTCCCCGGGGACTAGCAATCAGCCCCAGCATTTT. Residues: CSASPGTSNQPQHF.

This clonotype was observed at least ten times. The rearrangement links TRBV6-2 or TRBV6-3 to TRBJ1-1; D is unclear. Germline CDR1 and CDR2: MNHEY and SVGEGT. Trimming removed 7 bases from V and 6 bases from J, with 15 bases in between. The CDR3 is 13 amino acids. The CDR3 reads CASIKSGFPEAFF. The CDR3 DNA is TGTGCCAGCATCAAATCGGGGTTTCCTGAAGCTTTCTTT.

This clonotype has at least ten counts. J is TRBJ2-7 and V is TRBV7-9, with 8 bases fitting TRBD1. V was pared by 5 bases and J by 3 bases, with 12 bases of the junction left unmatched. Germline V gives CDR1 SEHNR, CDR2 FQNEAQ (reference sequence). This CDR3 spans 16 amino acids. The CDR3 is CASSNLRGQDFYEQYF. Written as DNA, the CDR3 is TGTGCCAGCAGCAACCTTAGGGGACAGGACTTCTACGAGCAGTACTTC. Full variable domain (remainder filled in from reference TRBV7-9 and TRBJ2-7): DTGVSQNPRHKITKRGQNVTFRCDPISEHNRLYWYRQTLGQGPEFLTYFQNEAQLEKSRLLSDRFSAERPKGSFSTLEIQRTEQGDSAMYLCASSNLRGQDFYEQYFGPGTRLTVT.

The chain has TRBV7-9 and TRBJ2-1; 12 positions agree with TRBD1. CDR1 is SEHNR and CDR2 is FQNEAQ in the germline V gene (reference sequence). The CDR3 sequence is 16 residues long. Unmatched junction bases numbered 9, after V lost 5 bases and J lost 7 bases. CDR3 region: CASSDPGQGALNEQFF. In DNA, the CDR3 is TGTGCCAGCAGCGACCCGGGACAGGGGGCGCTTAATGAGCAGTTCTTC. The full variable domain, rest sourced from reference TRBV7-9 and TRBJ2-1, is DTGVSQNPRHKITKRGQNVTFRCDPISEHNRLYWYRQTLGQGPEFLTYFQNEAQLEKSRLLSDRFSAERPKGSFSTLEIQRTEQGDSAMYLCASSDPGQGALNEQFFGPGTRLTVL.

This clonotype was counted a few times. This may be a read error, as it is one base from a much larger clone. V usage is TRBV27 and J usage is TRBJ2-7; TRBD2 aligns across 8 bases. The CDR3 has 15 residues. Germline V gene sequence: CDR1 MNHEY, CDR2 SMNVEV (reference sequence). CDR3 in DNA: TGTGCCAACAGTTTATCACCCAGCGGGAGAGGTGAGCAGTACTTC. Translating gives CANSLSPSGRGEQYF.

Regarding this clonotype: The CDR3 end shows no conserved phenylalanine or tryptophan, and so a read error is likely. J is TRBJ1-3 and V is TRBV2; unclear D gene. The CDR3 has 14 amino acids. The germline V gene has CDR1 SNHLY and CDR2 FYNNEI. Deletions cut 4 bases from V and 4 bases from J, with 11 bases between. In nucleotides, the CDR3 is TGTGCCAGCAGTGCAGAACCCGCCGGAAACACCATATATTCT. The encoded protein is CASSAEPAGNTIYS.

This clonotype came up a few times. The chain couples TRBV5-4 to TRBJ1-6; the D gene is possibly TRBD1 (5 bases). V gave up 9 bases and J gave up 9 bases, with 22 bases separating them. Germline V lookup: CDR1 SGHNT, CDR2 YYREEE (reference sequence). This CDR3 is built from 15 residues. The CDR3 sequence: CATSRSGGKASPLHF. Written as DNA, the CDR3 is TGTGCCACCTCCCGGTCCGGGGGAAAGGCTTCACCCCTCCACTTT.

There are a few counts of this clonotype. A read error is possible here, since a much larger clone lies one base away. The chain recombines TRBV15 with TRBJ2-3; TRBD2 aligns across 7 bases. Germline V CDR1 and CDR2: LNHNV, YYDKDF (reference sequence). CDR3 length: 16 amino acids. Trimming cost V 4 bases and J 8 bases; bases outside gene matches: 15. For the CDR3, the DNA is TGTGCCACCAGCACTCAAGGCGGGAGAGGCCAAGGTACGCAGTATTTT. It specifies CATSTQGGRGQGTQYF.

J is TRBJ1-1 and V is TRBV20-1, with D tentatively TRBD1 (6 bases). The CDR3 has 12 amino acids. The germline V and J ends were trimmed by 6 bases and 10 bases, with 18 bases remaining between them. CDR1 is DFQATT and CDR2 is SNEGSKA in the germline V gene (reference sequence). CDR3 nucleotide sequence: TGCAGTGCAAACTGGATCCGAGGGGGAGCTTTCTTT. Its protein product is CSANWIRGGAFF.

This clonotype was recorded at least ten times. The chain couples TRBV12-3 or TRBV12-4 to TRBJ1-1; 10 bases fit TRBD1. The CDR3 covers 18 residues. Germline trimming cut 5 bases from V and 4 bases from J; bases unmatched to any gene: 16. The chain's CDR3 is CASSPHTGTGDLGTEAFF. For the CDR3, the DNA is TGTGCCAGCAGTCCACACACCGGGACAGGGGATTTAGGCACTGAAGCTTTCTTT.

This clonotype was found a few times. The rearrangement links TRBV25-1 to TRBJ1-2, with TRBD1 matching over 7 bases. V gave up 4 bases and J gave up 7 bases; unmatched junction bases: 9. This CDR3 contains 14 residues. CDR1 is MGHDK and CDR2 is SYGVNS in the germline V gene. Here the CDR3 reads CASSGQGEISGYTF. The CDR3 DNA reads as TGTGCCAGCAGTGGCCAGGGGGAGATAAGTGGCTACACCTTC.

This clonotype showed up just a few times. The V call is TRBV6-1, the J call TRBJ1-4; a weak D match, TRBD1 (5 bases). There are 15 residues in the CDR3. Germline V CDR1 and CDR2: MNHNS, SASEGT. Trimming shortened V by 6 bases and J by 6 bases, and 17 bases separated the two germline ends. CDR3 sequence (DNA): TGTGCCAGCAGACCGACCGGGGACGGCGATGAAAAACTGTTTTTT. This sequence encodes CASRPTGDGDEKLFF.